The text below deals with one T cell receptor beta chain. This receptor's antigen is unknown. Base qualities are not recorded, but no much larger clone differs from it by a single base. The V end loses 2 bases and the J end loses 1 base, and a stretch of 5 bases separates them. Including cysteine and phenylalanine, the CDR3 has 13 amino acids. CDR3 DNA only is kept here, 39 bases in frame from base 1. CDR1 and CDR2 are drawn from the germline V gene: SNHLY, FYNNEI. This entry belongs to a study of blood T cell repertoires in COVID-19 (dated by TCRdb to 2019 to 2021). Concerning the study at large: The collaborator samples originated in the United States, Italy and Spain and spanned the acute and convalescent phases of COVID-19. Nearly every sample came with metadata listing a de-identified subject ID, COVID-19 status, age in years and sex. Where available, HLA class I and class II types were taken from metadata supplied by the sample provider and were not determined by assay-based typing. The material from the prospective study consisted of cDNA or gDNA derived from T cells, B-cell-depleted T cells, or PBMCs. The dataset comprised deeply sampled blood TCRbeta repertoires from subjects exposed to, actively infected with, or recovered from COVID-19. The samples were drawn from the first 160 participants of the ongoing ImmuneRACE study and from 1,200 or so subjects provided by 6 global collaborators. A freely available public database, intended as a resource for researchers studying the immune response to SARS-CoV-2, is where the repertoires were released.

TCRbeta CDR3 regions were amplified from genomic DNA by means of the immunoSEQ Assay, a bias-controlled multiplex PCR. The original methods were these. The number of nucleated cells in each sample was estimated from the amplification of reference gene primers within the assay. To quantify the absolute abundance of each unique TCRbeta CDR3 rearrangement, sequence reads were collapsed and filtered. For each sample, productive Simpson clonality was calculated as the square root of Simpson's diversity index over productive rearrangements. TCRdb limited this immuneACCESS table to in-frame rearrangements with V and J called. A share of clones is missing; checked studies link under half to unresolved V genes, and the rest is unexplained. V and J calls and clone size follow that table, whereas D and trimming were derived from the DNA. The sample table contains approximately 470,000 clones; only one count was recorded for about 90% of them. Around 0.64% of the sample is taken by the ten largest.

In the prospective study, participants were roughly 18 to 95 years old, resided in about two dozen geographic areas of the United States, and were enrolled through a virtual design. In the prospective study, participants were assigned to cohorts based on the clinical history participants reported in a screening survey and a study questionnaire. Recovered participants in ImmuneRACE Cohort 3 were defined by two consecutive negative NP/OP PCR tests, clearance by a healthcare professional, or resolution of symptoms. In the prospective study, whole blood, serum and a nasopharyngeal or oropharyngeal swab were collected from each participant by mobile phlebotomists. Additional blood draws and questionnaires over an approximately two-month period could optionally be provided by prospective study participants. Blood samples from the prospective study were shipped frozen or at room temperature prior to DNA extraction.

Points the paper makes about the study in general: How much clinical and demographic metadata was included differed by source and by participant, and the metadata was provided uncurated.

The sequence derives from a woman aged 18-29 years who had recovered from COVID-19. Recombination connected TRBV2 to TRBJ1-1; the D gene cannot be resolved reliably. The sequencing input was PBMCs or T cells enriched from blood (not recorded which). The encoded CDR3 is CASSEFKNTEAFF. Read as DNA, the sequence is TGTGCCAGCAGTGAATTCAAGAACACTGAAGCTTTCTTT. Reference TRBV2 and TRBJ1-1 proteins supply the regions before and after the CDR3; the full variable domain is: EPEVTQTPSHQVTQMGQEVILRCVPISNHLYFYWYRQILGQKVEFLVSFYNNEISEKSEIFDDQFSVERPDGSNFTLKIRSTKLEDSAMYFCASSEFKNTEAFFGQGTRLTVV.